The entry below describes one T cell receptor (beta chain). Its antigen is not identified. Sequencing used immunoSEQ multiplex PCR; TCRdb keeps in-frame clones, though not all of them. Of under 20,000 clones listed, about 90% are singletons. The data were obtained in a study of STAT3 mutations in large granular lymphocyte leukemia. The wider study: More than half of T-LGLL patients received immunosuppressive therapy.

Study results and limitations: Treatment regimens differed across patients between samplings. Every T-cell large granular lymphocyte leukemia patient had at least one immunodominant TCR beta clonotype.

Trimming took off 4 bases at V and 6 bases at J, with 22 bases between the two ends. There are 15 residues in the CDR3. CDR1 is SQVTM and CDR2 is ANQGSEA in the germline V gene. This chain uses TRBV29-1 with TRBJ2-7; D is perhaps TRBD1 or TRBD2 (5 bases each). This clonotype originated in a man aged 55 to 70 with T-cell large granular lymphocyte leukemia. Some clones in this sample may be carry-over from other donors' samples. Sequencing used peripheral blood mononuclear cells. The CDR3 nucleotides read TGCAGCGTTGTAAAACACGGGGCAGGGTCGGGCGAGCAGTACTTC. Its translation is CSVVKHGAGSGEQYF.